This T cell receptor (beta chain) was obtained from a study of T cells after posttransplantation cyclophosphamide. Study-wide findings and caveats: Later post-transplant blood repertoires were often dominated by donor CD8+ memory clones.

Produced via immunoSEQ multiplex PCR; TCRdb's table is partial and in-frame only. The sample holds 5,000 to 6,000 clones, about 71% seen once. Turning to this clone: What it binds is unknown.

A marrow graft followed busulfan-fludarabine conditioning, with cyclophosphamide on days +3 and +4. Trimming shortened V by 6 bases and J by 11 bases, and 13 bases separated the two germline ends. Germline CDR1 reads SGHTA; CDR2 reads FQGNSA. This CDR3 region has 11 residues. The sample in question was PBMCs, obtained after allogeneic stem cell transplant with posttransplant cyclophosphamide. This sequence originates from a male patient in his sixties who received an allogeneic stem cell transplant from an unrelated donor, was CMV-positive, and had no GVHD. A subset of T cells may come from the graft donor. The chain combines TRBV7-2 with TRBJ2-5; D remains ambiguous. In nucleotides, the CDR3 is TGTGCCAGCAGATCGGCCTGGGCGCAGTACTTC. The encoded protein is CASRSAWAQYF.